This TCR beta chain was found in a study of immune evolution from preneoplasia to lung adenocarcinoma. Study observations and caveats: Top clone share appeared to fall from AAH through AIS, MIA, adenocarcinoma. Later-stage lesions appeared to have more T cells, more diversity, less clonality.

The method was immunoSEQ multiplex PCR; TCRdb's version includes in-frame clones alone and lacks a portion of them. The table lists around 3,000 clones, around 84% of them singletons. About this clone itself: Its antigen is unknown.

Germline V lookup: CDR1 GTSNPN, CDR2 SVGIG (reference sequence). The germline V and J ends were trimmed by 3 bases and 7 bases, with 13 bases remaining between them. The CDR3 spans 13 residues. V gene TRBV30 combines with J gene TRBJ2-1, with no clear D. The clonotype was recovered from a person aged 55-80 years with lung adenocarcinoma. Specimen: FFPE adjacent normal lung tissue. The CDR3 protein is CAWRPPGLNEQFF. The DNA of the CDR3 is TGTGCCTGGAGACCCCCCGGGTTGAATGAGCAGTTCTTC.